These T cell receptor beta chains were read from a single sample in a study of blood T cell repertoires in COVID-19. The method was immunoSEQ multiplex PCR; TCRdb's version includes in-frame clones alone and lacks a portion of them. Of under 100,000 clones in the sample, approximately 88% were seen once. Sequencing was performed on peripheral blood. The receptors stem from a man aged 55-75 years with COVID-19, enrolled during active disease. Both conserved end residues are part of each CDR3. The D gene is left open where the match is weak. The size of a clone is reported for some rows only, either as once, few or many, or as a class for expanded clones.

>TRBJ1-4|-|-|TRBV21-1
CASSKGRNEKLFF
TGTGCCAGCAGCAAGGGCAGGAATGAAAAACTGTTTTTT
>TRBJ2-1|-|-|TRBV12-5
CASGLYNEQFF
TGTGCTAGTGGTCTATACAATGAGCAGTTCTTC
>TRBJ2-1|-|TRBD2|TRBV19
CASTPGLAYYNEQFF
TGTGCCAGTACCCCGGGACTAGCCTATTACAATGAGCAGTTCTTC
>TRBJ2-3|-|TRBD2|TRBV18
CASSYTRLAVDLSTDTQYF
TGTGCCAGCTCTTACACGAGACTAGCGGTCGATCTAAGCACAGATACGCAGTATTTT
>TRBJ2-5|-|TRBD1|TRBV5-8
CASSSGTGGTKTQYF
TGTGCCAGCAGCTCCGGGACAGGGGGCACGAAGACCCAGTACTTC
>TRBJ1-2|-|-|TRBV4-3
CASSQRDNIYYGYTF
TGCGCCAGCAGCCAACGGGACAATATCTACTATGGCTACACCTTC
>TRBJ2-7|once|-|TRBV19
CASSIGAERGTYEQYF
TGTGCCAGTAGTATCGGTGCGGAACGGGGGACCTACGAGCAGTACTTC
>TRBJ1-2|-|-|TRBV9
CASSVGGDYGYTF
TGTGCCAGCAGCGTAGGGGGGGACTATGGCTACACCTTC
>TRBJ2-1|-|TRBD1|TRBV3-1/TRBV3-2
CASSQNDRGLEFF
TGTGCCAGCAGCCAAAATGACAGGGGGTTGGAGTTCTTC
>TRBJ1-1|once|-|TRBV12-3/TRBV12-4
CASSLELQTEAFF
TGTGCCAGCAGTTTAGAATTACAGACTGAAGCTTTCTTT
>TRBJ2-2|-|TRBD1|TRBV30
CAWTRDRVGTGELFF
TGTGCCTGGACAAGGGACAGGGTGGGCACCGGGGAGCTGTTTTTT
>TRBJ2-2|-|-|TRBV27
CASSPQTTGELFF
TGTGCCAGCAGTCCCCAGACTACCGGGGAGCTGTTTTTT
>TRBJ1-5|-|-|TRBV5-1
CASSLESGDSNQPQHF
TGCGCCAGCAGCTTGGAATCCGGGGATAGCAATCAGCCCCAGCATTTT
>TRBJ1-4|-|-|TRBV19
CASSISEDEKLFF
TGTGCCAGTAGTATCTCGGAGGATGAAAAACTGTTTTTT
>TRBJ2-2|once|TRBD1|TRBV5-1
CASRRTGSNTGELFF
TGCGCCAGCCGTAGGACAGGGTCGAACACCGGGGAGCTGTTTTTT
>TRBJ2-7|-|-|TRBV4-1
CASSTIKELSYEQYF
TGCGCCAGCAGCACGATAAAAGAACTCTCCTACGAGCAGTACTTC
>TRBJ2-5|-|-|TRBV3-1/TRBV3-2
CASSQRRVALRETQYF
TGTGCCAGCAGCCAACGGAGAGTAGCCCTAAGGGAGACCCAGTACTTC
>TRBJ2-7|-|TRBD1|TRBV11-3
CASSPRDSLYEQYF
TGTGCCAGCAGCCCACGGGACAGCCTATACGAGCAGTACTTC
>TRBJ1-5|-|-|TRBV7-8
CASSPPGQLGNQPQHF
TGTGCCAGCAGCCCGCCCGGACAGCTGGGCAATCAGCCCCAGCATTTT
>TRBJ2-2|-|TRBD2|TRBV27
CASMRLAGGYTGELFF
TGTGCCAGCATGCGTCTAGCGGGAGGGTACACCGGGGAGCTGTTTTTT
>TRBJ2-7|-|-|TRBV3-1/TRBV3-2
CASSQVGQRSYEQYF
TGTGCCAGCAGCCAAGTTGGACAGCGGTCCTACGAGCAGTACTTC
>TRBJ2-7|-|-|TRBV4-3
CASSQVYRSSYEQYF
TGCGCCAGCAGCCAAGTATATCGGTCATCCTACGAGCAGTACTTC
>TRBJ2-7|-|-|TRBV7-9
CASSFGGPTYEQYF
TGTGCCAGCAGCTTCGGCGGTCCTACCTACGAGCAGTACTTC
>TRBJ1-2|-|TRBD1|TRBV6-5
CASSQDRGLGYTF
TGTGCCAGCAGCCAGGACAGGGGGCTCGGCTACACCTTC
>TRBJ2-7|-|TRBD2|TRBV27
CASSSLAGGVDEQYF
TGTGCCAGCAGTAGTCTAGCGGGAGGGGTCGACGAGCAGTACTTC
>TRBJ2-5|-|TRBD1|TRBV9
CASSVPDRGKETQYF
TGTGCCAGCAGCGTTCCGGACAGGGGGAAAGAGACCCAGTACTTC
>TRBJ2-2|once|TRBD2|TRBV7-9
CASSSLAGANTGELFF
TGTGCCAGCAGCTCCCTAGCGGGAGCGAACACCGGGGAGCTGTTTTTT
>TRBJ2-3|once|TRBD2|TRBV5-4
CASSSATSGSTDTQYF
TGTGCCAGCAGCTCGGCAACTAGCGGTTCCACAGATACGCAGTATTTT
>TRBJ1-3|-|-|TRBV5-1
CASSSALGQNLYSGNTIYF
TGCGCCAGCAGCTCCGCTTTAGGACAAAACCTATACTCTGGAAACACCATATATTTT
>TRBJ1-6|-|-|TRBV25-1
CASSFGQASYNSPLHF
TGTGCCAGCAGTTTTGGGCAGGCCTCCTATAATTCACCCCTCCACTTT
>TRBJ2-1|-|-|TRBV5-1
CASSLTGLLLDSDNEQFF
TGCGCCAGCAGCCTAACAGGTTTGCTGCTAGATTCGGACAATGAGCAGTTCTTC
>TRBJ1-2|-|TRBD1|TRBV6-4
CASSAGTGGAYGYTF
TGTGCCAGCAGTGCCGGGACAGGGGGCGCCTATGGCTACACCTTC
>TRBJ2-1|once|TRBD2|TRBV28
CASNPGLALNEQFF
TGTGCCAGCAATCCGGGACTAGCGTTAAATGAGCAGTTCTTC
>TRBJ2-1|once|-|TRBV19
CASTRTSGGLRWQFF
TGTGCCAGTACTAGAACCTCAGGGGGGCTACGATGGCAGTTCTTC
>TRBJ1-1|-|-|TRBV11-3
CASSPGGFYTEAFF
TGTGCCAGCAGCCCGGGGGGTTTTTACACTGAAGCTTTCTTT
>TRBJ2-5|-|TRBD2|TRBV11-3
CASSPGLAGVGPETQYF
TGTGCCAGCAGCCCCGGGCTAGCGGGAGTGGGGCCAGAGACCCAGTACTTC
>TRBJ1-4|-|TRBD1|TRBV5-8
CASSLVQGRSEKLFF
TGTGCCAGCAGCTTAGTACAGGGGAGGAGTGAAAAACTGTTTTTT
>TRBJ2-5|-|-|TRBV11-3
CASSSYRETQYF
TGTGCCAGCAGCTCCTACCGGGAGACCCAGTACTTC
>TRBJ2-2|once|TRBD2|TRBV4-2
CASRPVTSGTNTGELFF
TGTGCCAGCAGGCCGGTAACTAGCGGGACGAACACCGGGGAGCTGTTTTTT
>TRBJ2-2|-|-|TRBV15
CATSSTDTAGELFF
TGTGCCACCAGCAGCACGGACACGGCCGGGGAGCTGTTTTTT